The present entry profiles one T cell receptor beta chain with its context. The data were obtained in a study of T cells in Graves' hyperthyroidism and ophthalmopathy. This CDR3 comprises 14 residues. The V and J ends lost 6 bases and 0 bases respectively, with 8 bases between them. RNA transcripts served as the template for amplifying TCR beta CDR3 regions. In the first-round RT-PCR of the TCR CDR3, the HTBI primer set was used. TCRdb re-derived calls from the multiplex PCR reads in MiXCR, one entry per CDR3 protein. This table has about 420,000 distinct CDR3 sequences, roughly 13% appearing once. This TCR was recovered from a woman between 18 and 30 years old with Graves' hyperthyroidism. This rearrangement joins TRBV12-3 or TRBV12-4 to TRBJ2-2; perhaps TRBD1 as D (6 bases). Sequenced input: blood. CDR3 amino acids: CASRGQTNTGELFF. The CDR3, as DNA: TGTGCCAGCAGAGGACAGACGAACACCGGGGAGCTGTTTTTT.